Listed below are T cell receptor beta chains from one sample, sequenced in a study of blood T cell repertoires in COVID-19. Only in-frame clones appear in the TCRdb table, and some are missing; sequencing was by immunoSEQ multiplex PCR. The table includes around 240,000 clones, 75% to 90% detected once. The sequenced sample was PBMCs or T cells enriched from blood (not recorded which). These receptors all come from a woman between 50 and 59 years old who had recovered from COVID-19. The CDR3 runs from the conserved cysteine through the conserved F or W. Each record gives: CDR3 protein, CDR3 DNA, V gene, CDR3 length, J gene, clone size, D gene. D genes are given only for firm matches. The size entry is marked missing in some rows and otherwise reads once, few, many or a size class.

CASSLVAGGVDEQYF | TGTGCCAGCAGCTTAGTAGCAGGGGGCGTCGACGAGCAGTACTTC | TRBV7-2 | 15 | TRBJ2-7 | . | TRBD1
CASSPQTGLGQYF | TGTGCCAGCAGTCCCCAGACGGGACTCGGGCAGTACTTC | TRBV27 | 13 | TRBJ2-7 | once | .
CSVAVSGGEKLFF | TGCAGCGTTGCGGTCTCAGGGGGTGAAAAACTGTTTTTT | TRBV29-1 | 13 | TRBJ1-4 | . | TRBD1
CASSLAGKRDVDTQYF | TGTGCCAGCAGCCTAGCAGGGAAGCGGGACGTAGATACGCAGTATTTT | TRBV11-2 | 16 | TRBJ2-3 | . | TRBD2
CASTPSVADTQYF | TGTGCCAGCACCCCAAGTGTAGCGGATACGCAGTATTTT | TRBV9 | 13 | TRBJ2-3 | . | .
CSVESGRAESYNEQFF | TGCAGCGTTGAGAGCGGGAGGGCCGAAAGTTACAATGAGCAGTTCTTC | TRBV29-1 | 16 | TRBJ2-1 | . | TRBD2
CASSLGPLRGLNQPQHF | TGTGCCAGCAGTCTAGGACCCTTACGAGGACTCAATCAGCCCCAGCATTTT | TRBV27 | 17 | TRBJ1-5 | . | .
CASMNSLNTGELFF | TGCGCCAGCATGAACAGCTTGAACACCGGGGAGCTGTTTTTT | TRBV5-1 | 14 | TRBJ2-2 | . | .
CASSFVTSGRNEQFF | TGCGCCAGCAGTTTTGTAACTAGCGGGAGAAATGAGCAGTTCTTC | TRBV5-1 | 15 | TRBJ2-1 | . | TRBD2
CASSPQGADQPQHF | TGCGCCAGCAGCCCACAGGGGGCCGATCAGCCCCAGCATTTT | TRBV10-2 | 14 | TRBJ1-5 | . | TRBD1
CASHPAGGVNTQYF | TGTGCCAGCCACCCAGCGGGAGGGGTGAATACGCAGTATTTT | TRBV28 | 14 | TRBJ2-3 | . | TRBD2
CASRAGTSGNEQFF | TGTGCCAGCAGAGCCGGGACTAGCGGGAATGAGCAGTTCTTC | TRBV2 | 14 | TRBJ2-1 | . | TRBD2
CASSPPSQETQYF | TGTGCCAGCTCACCACCGAGTCAAGAGACCCAGTACTTC | TRBV18 | 13 | TRBJ2-5 | . | .
CASSFRLADNEQFF | TGCGCCAGCAGCTTCCGACTAGCGGACAATGAGCAGTTCTTC | TRBV5-1 | 14 | TRBJ2-1 | . | TRBD2
CASSTTGSNTDTQYF | TGCGCCAGCAGCACGACAGGATCTAACACAGATACGCAGTATTTT | TRBV5-1 | 15 | TRBJ2-3 | . | .
CASSQDRHSYGYTF | TGTGCCAGCAGCCAAGATAGGCACAGTTATGGCTACACCTTC | TRBV3-1/TRBV3-2 | 14 | TRBJ1-2 | . | .
CASSFGAGGNTGELFF | TGTGCCAGCAGCTTCGGAGCGGGAGGGAACACCGGGGAGCTGTTTTTT | TRBV9 | 16 | TRBJ2-2 | few | TRBD2
CASSNGLGGRSTDTQYF | TGTGCCAGTAGTAATGGCCTGGGGGGAAGGAGCACAGATACGCAGTATTTT | TRBV19 | 17 | TRBJ2-3 | . | .
CASSQSLAGAGTGELFF | TGCGCCAGCAGCCAATCTCTAGCGGGAGCTGGCACCGGGGAGCTGTTTTTT | TRBV4-1 | 17 | TRBJ2-2 | few | TRBD2
CAWSVQGNTIYF | TGTGCCTGGAGTGTCCAGGGAAACACCATATATTTT | TRBV30 | 12 | TRBJ1-3 | . | .
CAISEKGGESYNSPLHF | TGTGCCATCAGTGAGAAAGGGGGGGAGTCCTATAATTCACCCCTCCACTTT | TRBV10-3 | 17 | TRBJ1-6 | . | .
CASSIRTGLADTQYF | TGTGCCAGCAGCATCAGGACAGGTCTGGCAGATACGCAGTATTTT | TRBV7-9 | 15 | TRBJ2-3 | once | TRBD1
CASSLRRDYGYTF | TGTGCCAGCAGTTTGCGCAGGGACTATGGCTACACCTTC | TRBV28 | 13 | TRBJ1-2 | . | .
CASSLTTGTSGYEQYF | TGTGCCAGCAGCTTAACTACCGGGACTAGCGGCTACGAGCAGTACTTC | TRBV7-9 | 16 | TRBJ2-7 | . | TRBD2
CASSPGTGGGQPQHF | TGTGCCAGCAGCCCCGGGACAGGGGGTGGTCAGCCCCAGCATTTT | TRBV3-1/TRBV3-2 | 15 | TRBJ1-5 | . | TRBD1
CASSQDIARGWDTEAFF | TGTGCCAGCAGCCAAGATATCGCTCGGGGTTGGGACACTGAAGCTTTCTTT | TRBV3-1/TRBV3-2 | 17 | TRBJ1-1 | . | .
CASSLGTGGGADTQYF | TGTGCCAGCAGCTTGGGAACAGGGGGCGGTGCAGATACGCAGTATTTT | TRBV5-5 | 16 | TRBJ2-3 | . | TRBD1
CASRSRGNEQFF | TGTGCCAGCAGATCCAGGGGCAATGAGCAGTTCTTC | TRBV7-9 | 12 | TRBJ2-1 | . | .
CASKQGSYNSPLHF | TGTGCCAGCAAACAGGGGTCATATAATTCACCCCTCCACTTT | TRBV28 | 14 | TRBJ1-6 | . | TRBD1
CASSYSSGQAGSYEQYF | TGTGCCAGCAGTTACTCGTCTGGACAGGCTGGCTCCTACGAGCAGTACTTC | TRBV6-2/TRBV6-3 | 17 | TRBJ2-7 | . | TRBD1
CASMEGRGNEKLFF | TGTGCCAGCATGGAGGGTAGGGGAAATGAAAAACTGTTTTTT | TRBV2 | 14 | TRBJ1-4 | . | .
CASSPPQRSGGTDTQYF | TGTGCCAGCTCCCCACCTCAAAGGAGTGGCGGCACAGATACGCAGTATTTT | TRBV18 | 17 | TRBJ2-3 | . | .
CAISGQGTEAFF | TGTGCCATCAGCGGACAAGGAACTGAAGCTTTCTTT | TRBV10-3 | 12 | TRBJ1-1 | . | .
CATSEGTSGRPGSYNEQFF | TGTGCCACCAGTGAGGGGACTAGCGGGAGGCCAGGCTCCTACAATGAGCAGTTCTTC | TRBV24-1 | 19 | TRBJ2-1 | few | TRBD2
CASSFSTVSYNEQFF | TGTGCCAGCAGCTTTTCGACAGTCTCCTACAATGAGCAGTTCTTC | TRBV7-3 | 15 | TRBJ2-1 | . | .
CASSLGLPPGTQYF | TGTGCCAGCAGTTTAGGACTACCACCAGGGACCCAGTACTTC | TRBV28 | 14 | TRBJ2-5 | . | .
CASSPGEVGRNEQFF | TGTGCCAGCAGCCCTGGGGAGGTAGGACGGAATGAGCAGTTCTTC | TRBV5-6 | 15 | TRBJ2-1 | . | .
CASTLGGEQYF | TGTGCCAGCACCCTCGGGGGCGAGCAGTACTTC | TRBV12-3/TRBV12-4 | 11 | TRBJ2-7 | . | .
CASRSTGANVLTF | TGTGCCAGCAGGAGTACTGGGGCCAACGTCCTGACTTTC | TRBV28 | 13 | TRBJ2-6 | . | .
CASSLEAVNYGYTF | TGCGCCAGCAGCTTGGAGGCGGTGAACTATGGCTACACCTTC | TRBV5-1 | 14 | TRBJ1-2 | . | .
CSASGSNTPRSNQPQHF | TGCAGTGCTAGTGGCTCGAATACCCCCCGGAGCAATCAGCCCCAGCATTTT | TRBV20-1 | 17 | TRBJ1-5 | . | .
CASTRLAGDEQFF | TGTGCCAGCACCCGACTAGCGGGAGATGAGCAGTTCTTC | TRBV27 | 13 | TRBJ2-1 | . | TRBD2
CASSLAGTGAYGYTF | TGTGCCAGCAGTTTAGCTGGGACAGGGGCCTATGGCTACACCTTC | TRBV27 | 15 | TRBJ1-2 | . | TRBD1
CASSLSRGGGGQPQHF | TGTGCCAGCAGCTTAAGTCGTGGCGGGGGAGGTCAGCCCCAGCATTTT | TRBV7-9 | 16 | TRBJ1-5 | . | .
CASSLSGYGYTF | TGTGCCAGCAGTTTGAGTGGCTATGGCTACACCTTC | TRBV28 | 12 | TRBJ1-2 | . | .
CASSPPRSVSNEQYF | TGTGCCAGCAGCCCCCCGAGGAGCGTCTCCAACGAGCAGTACTTC | TRBV7-9 | 15 | TRBJ2-7 | once | .
CASSKKDRGDQPQHF | TGTGCCAGCAGCAAAAAGGACAGGGGAGACCAGCCCCAGCATTTT | TRBV21-1 | 15 | TRBJ1-5 | . | .
CASSLVALTIESYTF | TGTGCCAGCAGCTTAGTTGCTTTGACTATAGAAAGCTACACCTTC | TRBV7-9 | 15 | TRBJ1-2 | . | .
CASCSGPSYEQYF | TGTGCCAGCTGCAGCGGCCCGTCCTACGAGCAGTACTTC | TRBV7-9 | 13 | TRBJ2-7 | . | .
CASSPTLADNTGELFF | TGCGCCAGCAGCCCAACACTAGCGGACAACACCGGGGAGCTGTTTTTT | TRBV5-1 | 16 | TRBJ2-2 | . | TRBD2
CASSLFQGNEKLFF | TGTGCCAGCAGTTTATTCCAGGGCAATGAAAAACTGTTTTTT | TRBV27 | 14 | TRBJ1-4 | . | .
CASSHGLAGAGTDTQYF | TGTGCCAGCAGCCACGGACTAGCGGGAGCAGGCACAGATACGCAGTATTTT | TRBV3-1/TRBV3-2 | 17 | TRBJ2-3 | . | TRBD2
CASSLQGNEKLFF | TGTGCCAGCAGCCTCCAGGGTAATGAAAAACTGTTTTTT | TRBV11-2 | 13 | TRBJ1-4 | . | .